This T cell receptor beta chain was obtained from a study of molecular identifiers for immune sequencing clone quantification. Study background: Split five ways in replicates, RNA from roughly 20,000 or 100,000 naive CD8 cells had four portions sequenced.

V dropped 1 base and J dropped 0; count of bases not matched to a gene: 5. CDR3 length equals 17 residues. Germline V gene sequence: CDR1 LNHDA, CDR2 SQIVND (reference sequence). TCRdb re-called the PCR reads with MiXCR, one entry per CDR3 protein. Of some 580,000 distinct CDR3 sequences listed, about 25% are singletons. The rearrangement links TRBV19 to TRBJ2-7, with TRBD1 identical over 11 bases. This sequence originates from a human donor in good health. Some libraries in this study had Jurkat cell RNA spiked in. The sequenced sample consisted of naive CD8+ T cells from blood, with Jurkat cell RNA spiked in. Subset noted: FACS-sorted CD8+CD4-CCR7+CD45RA+ naive T cells. Written as DNA, the CDR3 is TGTGCCAGTAGTATAGGGGCCGGGACAGGGGGCTCCTACGAGCAGTACTTC. Its protein product is CASSIGAGTGGSYEQYF.